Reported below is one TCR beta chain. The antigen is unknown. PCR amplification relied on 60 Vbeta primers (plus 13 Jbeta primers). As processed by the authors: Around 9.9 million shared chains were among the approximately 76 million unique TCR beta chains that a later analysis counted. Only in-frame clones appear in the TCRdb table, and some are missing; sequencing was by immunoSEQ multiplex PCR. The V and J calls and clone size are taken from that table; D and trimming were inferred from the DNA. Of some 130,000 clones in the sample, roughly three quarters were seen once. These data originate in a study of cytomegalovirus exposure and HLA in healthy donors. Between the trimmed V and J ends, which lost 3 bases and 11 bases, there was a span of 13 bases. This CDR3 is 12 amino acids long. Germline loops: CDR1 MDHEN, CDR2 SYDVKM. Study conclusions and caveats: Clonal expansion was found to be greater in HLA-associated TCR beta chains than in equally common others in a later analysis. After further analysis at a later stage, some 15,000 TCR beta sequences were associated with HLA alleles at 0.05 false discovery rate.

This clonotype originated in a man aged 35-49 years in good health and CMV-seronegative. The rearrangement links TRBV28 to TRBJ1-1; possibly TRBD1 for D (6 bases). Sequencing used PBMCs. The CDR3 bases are TGTGCCAGCAGTTTCGGGAGGGGGTGGGCTTTCTTT. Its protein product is CASSFGRGWAFF.